This T cell receptor (beta chain) appears in the sequencing data of a study of sequential checkpoint blockade in melanoma. Treatment: randomized to nivolumab then ipilimumab (arm A) or the reverse (arm B). From thawed PBMCs, live CD3+CD8+ cells negative for CD19 and CD56 were sorted. V lost 0 bases, J lost 11 bases, and 9 bases stayed unmatched. The CDR3 spans 16 residues. Germline lookup yields CDR1 LNHNV and CDR2 YYDKDF (reference sequence). Sequencing used immunoSEQ multiplex PCR; TCRdb keeps in-frame clones, though not all of them. The sample lists 4,000 or so clones, approximately 57% occurring once.

The rearrangement joins TRBV15 to TRBJ1-4; 10 bases line up with TRBD1. The receptor's source is a human patient with melanoma. Some clones in this sample may be carry-over from other donors' samples. The specimen was CD8+ T cells sorted from blood (inferred from file names), collected from a patient given nivolumab and ipilimumab in sequence. Here the CDR3 reads CATSRESGQGNEKLFF. CDR3 coding DNA: TGTGCCACCAGCAGAGAGTCGGGACAGGGGAACGAGAAACTGTTTTTT.